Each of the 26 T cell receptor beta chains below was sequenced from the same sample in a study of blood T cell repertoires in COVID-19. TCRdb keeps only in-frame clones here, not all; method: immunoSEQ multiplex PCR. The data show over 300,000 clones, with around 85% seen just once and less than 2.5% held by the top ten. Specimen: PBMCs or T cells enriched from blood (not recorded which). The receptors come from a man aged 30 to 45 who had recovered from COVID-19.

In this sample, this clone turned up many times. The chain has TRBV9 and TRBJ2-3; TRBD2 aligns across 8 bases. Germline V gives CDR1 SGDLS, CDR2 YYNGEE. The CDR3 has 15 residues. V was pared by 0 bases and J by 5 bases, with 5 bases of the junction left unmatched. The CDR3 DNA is TGTGCCAGCAGCGTAGCGGGGGGGCCCGTAGATACGCAGTATTTT. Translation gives CASSVAGGPVDTQYF.

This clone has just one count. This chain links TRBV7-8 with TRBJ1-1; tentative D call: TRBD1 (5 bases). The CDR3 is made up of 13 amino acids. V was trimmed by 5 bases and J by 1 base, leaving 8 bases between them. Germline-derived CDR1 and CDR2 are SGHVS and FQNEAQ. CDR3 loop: CASSRDWNTEAFF. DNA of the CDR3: TGTGCCAGCAGCCGGGACTGGAACACTGAAGCTTTCTTT.

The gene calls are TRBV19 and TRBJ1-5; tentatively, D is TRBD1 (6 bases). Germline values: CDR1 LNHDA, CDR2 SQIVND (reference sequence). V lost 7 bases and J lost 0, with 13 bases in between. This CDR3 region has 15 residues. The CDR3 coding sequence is TGTGCCAGTAAGGTGGACAGCAATAGCAATCAGCCCCAGCATTTT. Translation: CASKVDSNSNQPQHF.

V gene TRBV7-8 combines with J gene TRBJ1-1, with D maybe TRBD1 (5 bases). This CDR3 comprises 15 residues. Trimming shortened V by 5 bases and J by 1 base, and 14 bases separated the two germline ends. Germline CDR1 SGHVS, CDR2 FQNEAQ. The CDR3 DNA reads TGTGCCAGCAGCCCCCTTGGAGGGGAGAACACTGAAGCTTTCTTT. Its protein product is CASSPLGGENTEAFF.

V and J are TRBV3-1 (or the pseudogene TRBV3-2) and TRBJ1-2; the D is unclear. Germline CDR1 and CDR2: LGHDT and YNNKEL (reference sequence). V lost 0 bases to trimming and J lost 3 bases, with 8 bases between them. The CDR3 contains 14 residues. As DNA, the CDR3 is TGTGCCAGCAGCCAAGAAGGGAGTTACTATGGCTACACCTTC. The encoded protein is CASSQEGSYYGYTF.

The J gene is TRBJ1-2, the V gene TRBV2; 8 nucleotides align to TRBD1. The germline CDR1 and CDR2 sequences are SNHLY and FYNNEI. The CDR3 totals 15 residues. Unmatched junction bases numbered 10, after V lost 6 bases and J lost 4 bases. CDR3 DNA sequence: TGTGCCAGCAGATTGGGACAGGTAGCGACCTATGGCTACACCTTC. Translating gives CASRLGQVATYGYTF.

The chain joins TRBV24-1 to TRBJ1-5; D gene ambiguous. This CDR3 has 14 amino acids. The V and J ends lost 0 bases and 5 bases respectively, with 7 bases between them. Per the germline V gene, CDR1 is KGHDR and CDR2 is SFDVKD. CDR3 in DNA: TGTGCCACCAGTGATTTGGGGGAGTATCAGCCCCAGCATTTT. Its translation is CATSDLGEYQPQHF.

For the CDR3, the DNA is TGTGCCATCAGTGAGTCTCCAAACAATGAGCAGTTCTTC. This codes for CAISESPNNEQFF. The chain joins TRBV10-3 to TRBJ2-1; no clear D gene. Germline V gene sequence: CDR1 ENHRY, CDR2 SYGVKD. This CDR3 has 13 residues. Between the trimmed V and J ends, which lost 0 bases and 5 bases, there was a span of 5 bases.

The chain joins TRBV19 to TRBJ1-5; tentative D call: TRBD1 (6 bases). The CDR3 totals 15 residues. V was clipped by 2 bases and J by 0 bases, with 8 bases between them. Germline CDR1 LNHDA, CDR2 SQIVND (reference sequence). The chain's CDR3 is CASSINRDSNQPQHF. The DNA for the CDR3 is TGTGCCAGTAGTATAAACAGGGATAGCAATCAGCCCCAGCATTTT.

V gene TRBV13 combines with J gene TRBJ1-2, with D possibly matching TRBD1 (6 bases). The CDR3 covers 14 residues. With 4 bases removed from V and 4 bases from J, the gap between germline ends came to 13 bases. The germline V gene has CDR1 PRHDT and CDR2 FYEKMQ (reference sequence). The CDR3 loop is CASSSRAGVYGYTF. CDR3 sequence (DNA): TGTGCCAGCAGCTCTAGGGCAGGGGTCTATGGCTACACCTTC.

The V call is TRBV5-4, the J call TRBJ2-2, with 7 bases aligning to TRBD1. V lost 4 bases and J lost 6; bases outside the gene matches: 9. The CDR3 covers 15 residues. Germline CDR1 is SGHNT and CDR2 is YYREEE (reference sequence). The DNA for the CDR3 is TGTGCCAGCAGCCCATGGACAGGCCAGCCCGGGGAGCTGTTTTTT. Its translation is CASSPWTGQPGELFF.

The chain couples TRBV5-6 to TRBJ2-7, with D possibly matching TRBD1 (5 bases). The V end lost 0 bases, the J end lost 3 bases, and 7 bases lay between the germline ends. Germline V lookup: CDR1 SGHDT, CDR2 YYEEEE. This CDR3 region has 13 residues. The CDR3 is CASSLVQGYEQYF. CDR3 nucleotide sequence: TGTGCCAGCAGCTTGGTGCAGGGCTACGAGCAGTACTTC. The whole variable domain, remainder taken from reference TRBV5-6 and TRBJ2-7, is DAGVTQSPTHLIKTRGQQVTLRCSPKSGHDTVSWYQQALGQGPQFIFQYYEEEERQRGNFPDRFSGHQFPNYSSELNVNALLLGDSALYLCASSLVQGYEQYFGPGTRLTVT.

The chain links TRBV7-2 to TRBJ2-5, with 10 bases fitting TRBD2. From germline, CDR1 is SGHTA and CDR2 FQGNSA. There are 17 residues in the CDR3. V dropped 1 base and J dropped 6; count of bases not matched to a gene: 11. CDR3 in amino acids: CASSLGSSGGIGKTQYF. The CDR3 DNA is TGTGCCAGCAGCTTAGGTTCTAGCGGGGGTATAGGGAAGACCCAGTACTTC.

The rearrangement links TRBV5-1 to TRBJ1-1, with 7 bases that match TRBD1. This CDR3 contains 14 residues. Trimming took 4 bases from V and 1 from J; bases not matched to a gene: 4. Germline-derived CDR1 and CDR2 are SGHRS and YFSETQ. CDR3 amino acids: CASSVRQGNTEAFF. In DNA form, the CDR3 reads TGCGCCAGCAGCGTAAGACAGGGGAACACTGAAGCTTTCTTT.

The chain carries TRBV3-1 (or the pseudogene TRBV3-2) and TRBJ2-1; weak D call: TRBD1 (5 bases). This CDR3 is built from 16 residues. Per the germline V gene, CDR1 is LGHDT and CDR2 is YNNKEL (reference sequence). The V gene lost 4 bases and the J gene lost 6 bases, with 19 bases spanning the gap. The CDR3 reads CASSPPSGATFNEQFF. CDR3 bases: TGTGCCAGCAGCCCCCCGAGTGGGGCCACTTTCAATGAGCAGTTCTTC.

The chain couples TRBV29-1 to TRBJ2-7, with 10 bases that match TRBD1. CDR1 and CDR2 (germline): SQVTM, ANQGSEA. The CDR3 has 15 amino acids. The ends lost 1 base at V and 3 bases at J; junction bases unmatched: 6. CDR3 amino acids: CSVEGNGQGVYEQYF. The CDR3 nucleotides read TGCAGCGTTGAAGGGAATGGACAGGGGGTCTACGAGCAGTACTTC.

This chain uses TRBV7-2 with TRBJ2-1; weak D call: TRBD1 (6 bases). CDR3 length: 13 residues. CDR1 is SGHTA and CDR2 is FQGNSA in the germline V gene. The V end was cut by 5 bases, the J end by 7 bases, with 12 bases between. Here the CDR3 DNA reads TGTGCCAGCAGCCCCGGGACACGGAATGAGCAGTTCTTC. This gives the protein CASSPGTRNEQFF.

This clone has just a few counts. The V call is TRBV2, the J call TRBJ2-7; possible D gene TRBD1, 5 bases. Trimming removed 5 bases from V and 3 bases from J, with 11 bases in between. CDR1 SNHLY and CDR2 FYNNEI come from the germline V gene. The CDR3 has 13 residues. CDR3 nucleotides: TGTGCCAGCAGTAGGGGTCTTAACTACGAGCAGTACTTC. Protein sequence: CASSRGLNYEQYF.

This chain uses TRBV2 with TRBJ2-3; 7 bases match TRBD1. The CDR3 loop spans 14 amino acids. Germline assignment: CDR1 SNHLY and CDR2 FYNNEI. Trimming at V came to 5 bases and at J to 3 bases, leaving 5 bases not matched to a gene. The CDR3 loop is CASSLQGITDTQYF. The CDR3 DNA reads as TGTGCCAGCAGTCTACAGGGGATAACAGATACGCAGTATTTT.

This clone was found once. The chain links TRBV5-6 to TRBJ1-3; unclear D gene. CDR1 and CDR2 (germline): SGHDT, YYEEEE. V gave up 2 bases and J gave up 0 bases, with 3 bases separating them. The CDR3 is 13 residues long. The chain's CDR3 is CASSFSSGNTIYF. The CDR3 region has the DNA TGTGCCAGCAGCTTCAGCTCTGGAAACACCATATATTTT.

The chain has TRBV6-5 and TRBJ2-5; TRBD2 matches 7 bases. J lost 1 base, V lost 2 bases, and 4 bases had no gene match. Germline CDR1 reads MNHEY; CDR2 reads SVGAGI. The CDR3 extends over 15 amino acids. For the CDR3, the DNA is TGTGCCAGCAGTTACGGGGGACTACCCCAAGAGACCCAGTACTTC. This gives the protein CASSYGGLPQETQYF.

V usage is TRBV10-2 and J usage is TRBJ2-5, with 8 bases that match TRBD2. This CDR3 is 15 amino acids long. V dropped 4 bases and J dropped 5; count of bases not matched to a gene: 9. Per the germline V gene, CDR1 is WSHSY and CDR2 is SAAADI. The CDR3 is CASSGVAGMRETQYF. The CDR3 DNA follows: TGCGCCAGCAGTGGGGTAGCGGGAATGCGGGAGACCCAGTACTTC.

CDR3 nucleotide sequence: TGCGCCAGCAGCTCTACAGGGGGCGGCGGGGAGCTGTTTTTT. Translating it yields CASSSTGGGGELFF. The chain couples TRBV5-1 to TRBJ2-2; 9 positions match TRBD1. Germline loops: CDR1 SGHRS, CDR2 YFSETQ. The CDR3 has 14 amino acids. V shed 3 bases and J 7 bases; nucleotides not matched to a gene: 4.

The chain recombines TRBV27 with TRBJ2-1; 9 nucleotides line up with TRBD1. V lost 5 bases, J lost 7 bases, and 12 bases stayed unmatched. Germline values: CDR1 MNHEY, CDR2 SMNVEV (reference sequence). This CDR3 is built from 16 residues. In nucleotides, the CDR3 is TGTGCCAGCAGTGTGACCTACGGGACAGGGTCGAATGAGCAGTTCTTC. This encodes CASSVTYGTGSNEQFF.

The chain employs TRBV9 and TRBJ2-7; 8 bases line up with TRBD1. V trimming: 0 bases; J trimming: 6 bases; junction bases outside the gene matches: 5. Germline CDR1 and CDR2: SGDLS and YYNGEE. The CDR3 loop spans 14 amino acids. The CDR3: CASSVVQGGSEQYF. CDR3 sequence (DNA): TGTGCCAGCAGCGTAGTACAGGGGGGTAGCGAGCAGTACTTC.

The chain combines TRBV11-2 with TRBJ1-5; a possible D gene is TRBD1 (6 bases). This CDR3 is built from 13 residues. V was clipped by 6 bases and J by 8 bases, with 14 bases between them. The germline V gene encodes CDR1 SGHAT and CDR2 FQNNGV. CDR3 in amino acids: CASSSGQREPQHF. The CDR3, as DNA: TGTGCCAGCAGTTCGGGACAAAGGGAGCCCCAGCATTTT.